These 6 T cell receptor beta chains were sequenced from one sample in a study of shared clonotypes between healthy human individuals. Data came from immunoSEQ multiplex PCR; TCRdb stores just in-frame clones and leaves some out. The profile covers about 2.4 million clones, with roughly 93% appearing a single time and more than 0.35% taken by the ten largest. Sequenced: naive CD4+ T cells from PBMCs. The subset here: CD45RA+ positively selected. The receptors shown here come from a young man in good health. Some clones in this sample may be carry-over from other donors' samples.

J is TRBJ1-4 and V is TRBV19; no definite D call. Germline CDR1 reads LNHDA; CDR2 reads SQIVND (reference sequence). The V end was cut by 6 bases, the J end by 4 bases, with 15 bases between. The CDR3 covers 15 residues. CDR3 amino acids: CASSTSGQDNEKLFF. CDR3 nucleotides: TGTGCCAGTAGCACATCCGGGCAGGATAATGAAAAACTGTTTTTT. Using reference TRBV19 and TRBJ1-4 for the parts outside the CDR3, the full variable domain is DGGITQSPKYLFRKEGQNVTLSCEQNLNHDAMYWYRQDPGQGLRLIYYSQIVNDFQKGDIAEGYSVSREKKESFPLTVTSAQKNPTAFYLCASSTSGQDNEKLFFGSGTQLSVL.

The chain combines TRBV11-2 with TRBJ2-7, with 9 positions matching TRBD1. The length of the CDR3 is 16 residues. Trimming removed 1 base from V and 3 bases from J; junction bases left unmatched: 7. Germline V gene data show CDR1 as SGHAT and CDR2 as FQNNGV. This CDR3 is CASSLGPGQGYYEQYF. The CDR3 DNA is TGTGCCAGCAGCTTAGGCCCGGGACAGGGATACTACGAGCAGTACTTC.

The chain links TRBV6-4 to TRBJ1-2, with 7 positions matching TRBD1. Unmatched junction bases numbered 9, after V lost 6 bases and J lost 2 bases. In germline, CDR1 is MRHNA, CDR2 SNTAGT. The CDR3 loop spans 15 amino acids. The CDR3 here is CASSAFGGGNYGYTF. For the CDR3, the DNA is TGTGCCAGCAGCGCCTTTGGAGGGGGCAACTATGGCTACACCTTC.

V and J are TRBV18 and TRBJ2-7; 7 nucleotides match TRBD1. After removal of 6 bases from V and 2 bases from J, the junction contained 7 bases not matched to a gene. This CDR3 comprises 14 residues. Germline V lookup: CDR1 KGHSH, CDR2 LQKENI. CDR3 in amino acids: CASSGDSPAYEQYF. The CDR3 coding sequence is TGTGCCAGCTCTGGGGACAGCCCTGCCTACGAGCAGTACTTC.

The genes are TRBV30 and TRBJ2-1, with 7 bases matching TRBD1. V was clipped by 2 bases and J by 9 bases; unmatched bases: 7. Germline lookup yields CDR1 GTSNPN and CDR2 SVGIG (reference sequence). The CDR3 runs to 13 residues. The CDR3 DNA reads as TGTGCCTGGAGTCCCGGGACAGTCGTTGAGCAGTTCTTC. Its translation: CAWSPGTVVEQFF.

A remark on this clone: The same CDR3 also results from other DNA sequences found in this sample. The V call is TRBV11-2, the J call TRBJ2-3, with TRBD2 matching over 8 bases. The trim removed 2 bases at V and 5 bases at J, leaving 3 bases unmatched. CDR3 length: 14 amino acids. Germline V gene lookup returns CDR1 SGHAT and CDR2 FQNNGV. DNA of the CDR3: TGTGCCAGCAGCTTACTAGCGGGTGAAGATACGCAGTATTTT. The encoded protein is CASSLLAGEDTQYF.